This T cell receptor beta chain was found in a study of memory CD4+ T cells and cytomegalovirus serostatus (dated by TCRdb to about 2019). With respect to the entire study: A total of 33 healthy Belgian adults, of whom 9 were CMV seropositive and about 25 were CMV seronegative, were included in the cohort. CD4+ memory TCRbeta repertoires of a Belgian cohort with known cytomegalovirus serostatus were sequenced in order to replicate a published TCR-based CMV serostatus classifier. What the research found in general, with its limitations: The results were read as suggesting that the CMV-associated TCR signature is, for the most part, present in the CD4+ memory repertoire. For CMV serostatus prediction, a median bootstrapped AUC of about 0.95 was reached with the original framework, and a median bootstrapped AUC of roughly 0.9 was reached with a US-trained random forest. Unlike the original study, which covered naive and memory CD4+ and CD8+ populations, the Belgian study sequenced only CD4+CD45RO+ memory cells. A median bootstrapped AUC of almost 0.96 with a 95% CI of 0.76-1.00 was achieved on the Belgian cohort by the original-framework classifier. Among the roughly 160 previously reported CMV-associated TCRbeta sequences, some 62 showed up in the CD4+ memory repertoires, with each one found in between one and five individuals.

The Quick-DNA Microprep Kit was used to extract genomic DNA from the sorted cells. Amplification of TCRbeta DNA was done with the immunoSEQ hsTCRbeta kit, following the protocol from the manufacturer. An Illumina MiSeq instrument was used to sequence the TCRbeta libraries. Per the authors' processing: Once out-of-frame sequences had been removed, approximately 2,000,000 distinct TCRbeta sequences were left, which works out to an average of roughly 70,000 per individual. Two values were used to score each individual: the count of some 150 previously reported CMV-associated TCRbeta sequences and the total count of productive distinct TCRbeta sequences. A beta-binomial model was reimplemented in Python, and random forests from scikit-learn, run with default parameters, were trained on data from the US cohort. Classifier performance on the Belgian cohort was summarized as median AUC with percentile confidence intervals calculated over 10,000 bootstrap iterations. Entries here come from immuneACCESS through TCRdb and include only in-frame sequences with V and J called. Some clones fail to appear in such tables; in the studies checked, an unresolved V gene covers under half of the shortfall, and the cause of the remainder is unknown. That table gives V, J and clone size, and the DNA gave D and trimming. For this sample there are around 62,000 clones; 76% appear just once. Roughly 5% of the sample goes to the ten largest clones.

A FACSAria II was used to sort memory CD4+ T cells, defined as single viable CD3+CD4+CD8-CD45RO+ cells. CMV serostatus was determined using a Roche Elecsys assay that detects serum IgG against CMV pp150, pp28, p38 and p52. Once the samples were thawed, total CD4+ T cells were enriched through positive selection using CD4 magnetic microbeads. The samples came from a different study that was designed specifically to examine the CD4+ T cell memory repertoire. Following standard operating procedures, peripheral blood mononuclear cells were isolated and cryopreserved, while serum was kept at -80 degrees C. The staining used CD3-PerCP (BW264/56), CD4-APC (RPA-T4), CD45RO-PE (UCHT1) and CD8-Pacific Orange (3B5) antibodies, and Sytox blue was used to exclude non-viable cells. This clone was seen just once. Its antigen is unknown. The junction does not match germline at one end; this may be a read error. Reading from cysteine to phenylalanine, the CDR3 counts 15 amino acids. Left in the record is the CDR3 DNA by itself, 45 bases read in frame from the first base. CDR1 and CDR2 are drawn from the germline V gene: MNHEY, SVGAGI.

Rearrangement joined TRBV6-5 to TRBJ1-1; the D segment could be TRBD1, given 6 matching bases. The sequence was obtained from an adult in good health and CMV-seropositive. The sequenced sample consisted of memory CD4+ T cells from blood. The nucleotide sequence reads TGTGCCATCAGTGGACTAGAGGGGGTGCACACTGAAGCTTTCTTT. Its protein is CAISGLEGVHTEAFF.